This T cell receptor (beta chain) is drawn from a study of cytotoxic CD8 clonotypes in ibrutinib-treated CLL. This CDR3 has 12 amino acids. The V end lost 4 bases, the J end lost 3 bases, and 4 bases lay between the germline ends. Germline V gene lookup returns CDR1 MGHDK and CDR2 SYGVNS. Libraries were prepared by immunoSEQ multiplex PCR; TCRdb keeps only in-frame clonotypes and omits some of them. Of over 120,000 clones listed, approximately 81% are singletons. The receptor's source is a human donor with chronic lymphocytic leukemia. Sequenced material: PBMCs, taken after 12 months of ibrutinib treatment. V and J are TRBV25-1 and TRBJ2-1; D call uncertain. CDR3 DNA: TGTGCCAGCAGTGGAAACTACAATGAGCAGTTCTTC. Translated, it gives CASSGNYNEQFF.